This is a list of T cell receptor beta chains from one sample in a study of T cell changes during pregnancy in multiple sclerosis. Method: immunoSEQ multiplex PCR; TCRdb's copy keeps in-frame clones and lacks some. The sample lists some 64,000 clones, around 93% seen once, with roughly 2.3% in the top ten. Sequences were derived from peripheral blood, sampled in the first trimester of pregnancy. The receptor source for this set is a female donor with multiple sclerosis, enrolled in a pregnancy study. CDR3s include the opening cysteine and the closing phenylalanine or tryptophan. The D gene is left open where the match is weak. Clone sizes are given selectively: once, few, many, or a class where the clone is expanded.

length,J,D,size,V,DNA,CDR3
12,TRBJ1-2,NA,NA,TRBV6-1,TGTGCCAGCAGGGCGACAGTCTATGGCTACACCTTC,CASRATVYGYTF
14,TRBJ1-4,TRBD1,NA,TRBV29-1,TGCAGCGTTGAAAGACAGGGCTATAATGAAAAACTGTTTTTT,CSVERQGYNEKLFF
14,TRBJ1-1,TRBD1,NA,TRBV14,TGTGCCAGCAGCCCACAGGGGGTAAGGACTGAAGCTTTCTTT,CASSPQGVRTEAFF
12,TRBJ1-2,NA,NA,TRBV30,TGTGCCTGGAGTGCCTTTAACTATGGCTACACCTTC,CAWSAFNYGYTF
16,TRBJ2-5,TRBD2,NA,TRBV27,TGTGCCAGCAGATTGAAGCGGGAGGGCCTGAAGGAGACCCAGTACTTC,CASRLKREGLKETQYF
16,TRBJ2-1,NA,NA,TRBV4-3,TGCGCCAGCAGCCAAGATATCGGTGGGCACTACAATGAGCAGTTCTTC,CASSQDIGGHYNEQFF
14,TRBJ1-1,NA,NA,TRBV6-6,TGTGCCAGCATTCAACAGGGTCGGAACACTGAAGCTTTCTTT,CASIQQGRNTEAFF
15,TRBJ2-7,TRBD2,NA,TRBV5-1,TGCGCCAGCAGCTTGGCTCCTAGCGGGAGTTACGAGCAGTACTTC,CASSLAPSGSYEQYF
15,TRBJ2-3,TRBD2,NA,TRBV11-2,TGTGCCAGTCAATATAGCGGGAGGGCCATAGATACGCAGTATTTT,CASQYSGRAIDTQYF
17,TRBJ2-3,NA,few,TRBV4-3,TGCGCCAGCAGCCAAGACTGGCGGGGGCGCGGAGGAGATACGCAGTATTTT,CASSQDWRGRGGDTQYF
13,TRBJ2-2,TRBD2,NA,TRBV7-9,TGTGCCAGCAGCTTGCTAGCGGGGGATTTTTCCAGGTTT,CASSLLAGDFSRF
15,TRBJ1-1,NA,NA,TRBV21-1,TGTGCCAGCAGCAATCTGAACAGGGGGTTTACGGGGGCTTTCTTT,CASSNLNRGFTGAFF
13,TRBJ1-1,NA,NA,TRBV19,TGTGCCAGTAGTATAACAGTTAACACTGAAGCTTTCTTT,CASSITVNTEAFF
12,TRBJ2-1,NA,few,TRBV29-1,TGCAGCGTTTCTGGGGGGGCGGATGAGCAGTTCTTC,CSVSGGADEQFF
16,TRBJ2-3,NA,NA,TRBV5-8,TGTGCCAGCAGCTTGGGAGCGGGCCCTGCTGTAGATACGCAGTATTTT,CASSLGAGPAVDTQYF
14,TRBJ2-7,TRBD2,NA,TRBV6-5,TGTGCCAGCACGCTACTAGCGACTGACAACGAGCAGTACTTC,CASTLLATDNEQYF
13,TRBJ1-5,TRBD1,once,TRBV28,TGTGCCAGCTCGGACAGGGCGAAGCAGCCCCAGCATTTT,CASSDRAKQPQHF
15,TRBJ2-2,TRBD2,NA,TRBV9,TGTGCCAGCAGCGGGGGGGGGTCGAACACCGGGGAGCTGTTTTTT,CASSGGGSNTGELFF
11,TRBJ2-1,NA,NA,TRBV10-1,TGCGCCATTTATACGAACAATGGGCAGTTCTTC,CAIYTNNGQFF
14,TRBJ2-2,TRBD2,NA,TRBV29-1,TGCAGCGGTGGACTAGCGGGAGCCACCGGGGAGCTGTTTTTT,CSGGLAGATGELFF
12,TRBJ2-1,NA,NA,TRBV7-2,TGTGCCAGTAGTTATCAGGGCAATGAGCAGTTCTTC,CASSYQGNEQFF
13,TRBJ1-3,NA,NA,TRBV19,TGTGCCAGTCGACAAGCCTCTGGAAACACCATATATTTT,CASRQASGNTIYF
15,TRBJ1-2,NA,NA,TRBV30,TGTGCCTGGAACCTCATGGGGCAGGGAAAGGATGGCTACACCTTC,CAWNLMGQGKDGYTF
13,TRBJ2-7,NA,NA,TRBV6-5,TGTGCCAGCAGTTATCTAGCCGCCTACGAGCAGTACTTC,CASSYLAAYEQYF
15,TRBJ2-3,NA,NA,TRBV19,TGTGCCAGTAGCATCGCAGATACGGGAGCCGATACGCAGTATTTT,CASSIADTGADTQYF
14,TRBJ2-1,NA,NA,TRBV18,TGTGCCAGCTCACCTCCTGAGGTTGCCAATGAGCAGTTCTTC,CASSPPEVANEQFF
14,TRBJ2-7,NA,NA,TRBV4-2,TGTGCCAGCAGCCAGAGAGGATCAGGGCACCCGCAGTACTTC,CASSQRGSGHPQYF